This T cell receptor (beta chain) appears in the sequencing data of a study of CD8 T cells in ankylosing spondylitis. Germline CDR1 DFQATT, CDR2 SNEGSKA (reference sequence). The junction had 12 bases not matched to a gene; V was cut back by 1 base and J by 5 bases. The CDR3 has 17 residues. General study points: One TCR beta motif, made up of several highly homologous variants, appeared characteristic of ankylosing spondylitis blood.

TCRdb analysed the 5' RACE reads with MiXCR anew, one entry per CDR3 protein. The table includes some 700,000 distinct CDR3 sequences, under 20% detected once. Worth noting for this clonotype: Its specificity is not known.

The chain uses TRBV20-1 and TRBJ2-3, with 10 nucleotides matching TRBD1. The receptor's source is a male donor with ankylosing spondylitis. Sequenced input: blood, either unsorted or a sorted T cell fraction (not recorded which). The CDR3 spells CSARAKGTGVKGDTQYF. CDR3 DNA: TGCAGTGCTAGAGCAAAAGGGACAGGGGTAAAGGGAGATACGCAGTATTTT.